Presented here are 5 T cell receptor beta chains from one specimen sequenced in a study of T-cell memory formation after mild COVID-19. From the 5' RACE reads, TCRdb called clonotypes with MiXCR, one entry per CDR3 protein. The sample lists about 190,000 distinct CDR3 sequences; about 10% were seen once. The source material was PBMCs or a T cell subset sorted from them (not recorded which). The receptors here all came from a young man who had mild COVID-19 (a few samples of this study predate the infection). Cell type and time point are not known.

This clonotype was detected many times. The gene calls are TRBV4-3 and TRBJ2-5, with unresolved D. Per the germline V gene, CDR1 is LGHNA and CDR2 is YSLEER. The CDR3 runs 15 residues. The V gene lost 1 base and the J gene lost 7 bases, with 16 bases spanning the gap. The CDR3 loop is CASSQVYPPYGTQYF. CDR3 in DNA: TGCGCCAGCAGCCAAGTCTATCCTCCATACGGGACCCAGTACTTC.

The table lists this clonotype with a few counts. The chain has TRBV5-1 and TRBJ2-3; the match to TRBD1 covers 8 bases. The CDR3 is 16 residues long. Germline CDR1 SGHRS, CDR2 YFSETQ. V shed 0 bases, J shed 4 bases, and the junction held 7 bases outside the gene matches. CDR3 coding DNA: TGCGCCAGCAGCTTGGCCCCGGCCAGGGGGCCAGATACGCAGTATTTT. Translating it yields CASSLAPARGPDTQYF.

This clonotype was seen repeatedly, ten times or more. The rearrangement links TRBV5-1 to TRBJ1-1, with D maybe TRBD1 (6 bases). In germline, CDR1 is SGHRS, CDR2 YFSETQ. This CDR3 has 19 amino acids. Deletions cut 1 base from V and 3 bases from J, with 25 bases between. Written as DNA, the CDR3 is TGCGCCAGCAGCTTGTGGCCTTCGACAGGCAGGTGGTCGGACACTGAAGCTTTCTTT. Amino acid sequence: CASSLWPSTGRWSDTEAFF.

The J gene is TRBJ1-6, the V gene TRBV2; tentative D call: TRBD1 (5 bases). Germline CDR1 SNHLY, CDR2 FYNNEI. V shed 1 base and J shed 0 bases, with 7 bases lying between them. This CDR3 is built from 16 residues. The CDR3 region is CASSEGGSSYNSPLHF. CDR3 nucleotides: TGTGCCAGCAGTGAAGGGGGGAGCTCCTATAATTCACCCCTCCACTTT.

In this sample, this clonotype turned up many times. The chain is built from TRBV12-3 or TRBV12-4 and TRBJ2-4, with TRBD1 identical over 8 bases. The CDR3 has 13 amino acids. V was pared by 7 bases and J by 9 bases, with 8 bases of the junction left unmatched. The CDR3 loop is CASTFRGHGIQYF. For the CDR3, the DNA is TGTGCCAGCACCTTCAGGGGGCATGGCATTCAGTACTTC.